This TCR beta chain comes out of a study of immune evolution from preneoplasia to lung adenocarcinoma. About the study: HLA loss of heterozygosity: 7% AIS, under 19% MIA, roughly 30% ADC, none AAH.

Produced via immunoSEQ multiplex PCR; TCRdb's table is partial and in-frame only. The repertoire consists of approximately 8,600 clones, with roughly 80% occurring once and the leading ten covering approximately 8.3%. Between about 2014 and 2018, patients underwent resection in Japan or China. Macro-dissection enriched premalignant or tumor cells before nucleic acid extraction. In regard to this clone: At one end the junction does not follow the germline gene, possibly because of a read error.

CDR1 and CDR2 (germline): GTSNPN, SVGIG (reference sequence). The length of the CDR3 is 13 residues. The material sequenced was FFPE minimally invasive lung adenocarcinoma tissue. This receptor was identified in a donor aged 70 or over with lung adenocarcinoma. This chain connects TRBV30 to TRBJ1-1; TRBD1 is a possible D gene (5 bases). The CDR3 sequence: CAWKRDFNTEAFF. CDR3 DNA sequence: TGTGCTTGGAAACGGGACTTTAACACTGAAGCTTTCTTT.